This TCR beta chain was sequenced in a study of blood T cell repertoires in COVID-19. Assay: immunoSEQ multiplex PCR; the TCRdb copy retains only in-frame clones and omits some. The sample comprises approximately 100,000 clones, around 85% of which are singletons, and roughly 40% rests with the top ten. Source material: peripheral blood. This receptor was obtained from a man older than 75 with acute or convalescent COVID-19.

The CDR3 DNA follows: TGTGCCAGTAGTATAGATACAGTGACCTATGGCTACACCTTC. It translates to CASSIDTVTYGYTF. The rearrangement links TRBV19 to TRBJ1-2; D call uncertain. The CDR3 covers 14 residues. The germline V and J ends were trimmed by 0 bases and 4 bases, with 9 bases remaining between them. Germline V gene data show CDR1 as LNHDA and CDR2 as SQIVND (reference sequence).